This T cell receptor (beta chain) comes out of a study of T-cell memory formation after mild COVID-19. In the study overall: Most TCR clusters belonged to a single donor. Study-level results: Of the contracting clones, CD4+ ones lay mainly in CM and EM, and CD8+ ones in EMRA. Certain responding clones were present in pre-infection memory, suggesting participation of cross-reactive memory.

This clonotype was observed a few times. Its target is unknown. TCRdb re-called the 5' RACE reads with MiXCR, one entry per CDR3 protein. The sample has 200,000 to 250,000 distinct CDR3 sequences, roughly 30% seen once. This CDR3 has 17 amino acids. Germline-derived CDR1 and CDR2 are MDHEN and SYDVKM. The V gene lost 3 bases and the J gene lost 4 bases, with 19 bases spanning the gap. The source material was PBMCs or a T cell subset sorted from them (not recorded which). The TCR comes from an adult woman who had mild COVID-19 (a few samples of this study predate the infection). Cell type and time point are not known. V is TRBV28 and J is TRBJ1-5; no clear D. DNA of the CDR3: TGTGCCAGCAGTTTCCGACTTTTGGACGAGAAGAATCAGCCCCAGCATTTT. This encodes CASSFRLLDEKNQPQHF.